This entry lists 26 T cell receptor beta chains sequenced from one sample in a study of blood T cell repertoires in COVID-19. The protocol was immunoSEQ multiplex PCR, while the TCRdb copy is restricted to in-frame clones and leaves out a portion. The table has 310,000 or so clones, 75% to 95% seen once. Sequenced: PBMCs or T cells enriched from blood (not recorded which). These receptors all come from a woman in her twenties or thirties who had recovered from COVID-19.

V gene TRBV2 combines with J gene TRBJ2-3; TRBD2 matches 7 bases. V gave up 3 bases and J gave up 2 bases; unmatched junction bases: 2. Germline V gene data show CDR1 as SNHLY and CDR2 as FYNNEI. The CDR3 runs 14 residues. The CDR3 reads CASSEGGNTDTQYF. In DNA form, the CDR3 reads TGTGCCAGCAGTGAGGGGGGGAACACAGATACGCAGTATTTT.

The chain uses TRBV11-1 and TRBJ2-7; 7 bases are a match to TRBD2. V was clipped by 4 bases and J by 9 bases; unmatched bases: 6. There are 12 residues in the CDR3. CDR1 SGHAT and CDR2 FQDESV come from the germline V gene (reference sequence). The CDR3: CASSSRSGWQYF. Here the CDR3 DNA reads TGTGCCAGCAGCTCCCGTAGCGGGTGGCAGTACTTC.

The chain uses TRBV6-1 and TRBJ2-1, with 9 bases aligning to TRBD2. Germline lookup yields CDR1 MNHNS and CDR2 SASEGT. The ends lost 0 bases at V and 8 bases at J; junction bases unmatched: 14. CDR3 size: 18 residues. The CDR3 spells CASSEAGGLVAGDYEQFF. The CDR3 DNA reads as TGTGCCAGCAGTGAAGCGGGGGGACTTGTAGCGGGAGACTATGAGCAGTTCTTC.

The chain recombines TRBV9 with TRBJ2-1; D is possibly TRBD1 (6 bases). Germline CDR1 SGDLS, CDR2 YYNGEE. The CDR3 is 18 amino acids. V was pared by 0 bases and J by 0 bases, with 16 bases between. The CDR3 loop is CASSVVSGDSLSYNEQFF. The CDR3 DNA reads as TGTGCCAGCAGCGTAGTGTCAGGGGATTCTCTCTCCTACAATGAGCAGTTCTTC.

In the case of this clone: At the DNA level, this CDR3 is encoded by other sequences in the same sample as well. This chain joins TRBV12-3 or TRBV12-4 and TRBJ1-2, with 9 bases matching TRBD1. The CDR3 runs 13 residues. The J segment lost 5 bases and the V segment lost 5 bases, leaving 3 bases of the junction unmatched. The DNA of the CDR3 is TGTGCCAGCAGTCTTGGACAGGGGTATGGCTACACCTTC. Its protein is CASSLGQGYGYTF.

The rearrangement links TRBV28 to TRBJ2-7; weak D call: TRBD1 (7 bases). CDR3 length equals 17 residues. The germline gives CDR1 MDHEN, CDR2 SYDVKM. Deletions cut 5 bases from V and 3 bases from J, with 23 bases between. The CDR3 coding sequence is TGTGCCAGCAGTCCAGCCAAACCCAGACAGGGAGGCTACGAGCAGTACTTC. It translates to CASSPAKPRQGGYEQYF.

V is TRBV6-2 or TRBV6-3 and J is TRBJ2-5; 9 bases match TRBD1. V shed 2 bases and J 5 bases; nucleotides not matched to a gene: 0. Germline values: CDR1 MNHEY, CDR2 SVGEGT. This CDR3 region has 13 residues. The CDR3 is CASSYGTGETQYF. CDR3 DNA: TGTGCCAGCAGTTACGGGACAGGGGAGACCCAGTACTTC.

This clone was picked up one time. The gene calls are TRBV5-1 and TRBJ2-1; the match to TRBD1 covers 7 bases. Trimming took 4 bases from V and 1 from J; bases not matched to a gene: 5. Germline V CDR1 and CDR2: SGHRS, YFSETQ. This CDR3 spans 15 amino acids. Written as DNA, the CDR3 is TGCGCCAGCAGCGATCCGGGACAGTCCTACAATGAGCAGTTCTTC. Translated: CASSDPGQSYNEQFF.

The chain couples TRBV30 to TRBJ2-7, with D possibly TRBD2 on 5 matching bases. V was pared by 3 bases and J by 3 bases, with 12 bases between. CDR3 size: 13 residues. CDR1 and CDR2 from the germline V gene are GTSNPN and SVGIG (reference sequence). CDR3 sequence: CAWSPSLDYEQYF. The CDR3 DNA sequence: TGTGCCTGGAGCCCTAGCTTGGACTACGAGCAGTACTTC.

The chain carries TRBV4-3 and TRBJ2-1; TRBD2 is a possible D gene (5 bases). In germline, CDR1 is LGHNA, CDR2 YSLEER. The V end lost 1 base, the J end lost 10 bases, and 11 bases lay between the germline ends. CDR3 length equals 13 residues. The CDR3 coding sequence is TGCGCCAGCAGCCAAGTGGGAGAATACGAGCAGTTCTTC. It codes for CASSQVGEYEQFF.

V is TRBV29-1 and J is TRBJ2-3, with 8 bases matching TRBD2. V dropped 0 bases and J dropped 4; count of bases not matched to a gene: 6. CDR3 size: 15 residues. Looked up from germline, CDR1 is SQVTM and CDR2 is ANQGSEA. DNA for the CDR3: TGCAGCGTTGAAGAAGCCAGCGGGGGTGCAGATACGCAGTATTTT. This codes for CSVEEASGGADTQYF.

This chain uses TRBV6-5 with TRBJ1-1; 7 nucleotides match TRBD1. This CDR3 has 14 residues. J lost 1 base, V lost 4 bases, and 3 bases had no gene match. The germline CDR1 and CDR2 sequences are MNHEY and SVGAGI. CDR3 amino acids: CASSWGQQNTEAFF. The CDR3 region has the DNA TGTGCCAGCAGTTGGGGACAGCAGAACACTGAAGCTTTCTTT.

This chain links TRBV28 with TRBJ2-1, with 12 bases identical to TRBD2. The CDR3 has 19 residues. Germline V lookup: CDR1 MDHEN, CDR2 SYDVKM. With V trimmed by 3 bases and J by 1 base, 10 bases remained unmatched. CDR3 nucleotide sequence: TGTGCCAGCAGTTTTCCCGAACCGACTAGCGGGAGTTCCTACAATGAGCAGTTCTTC. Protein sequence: CASSFPEPTSGSSYNEQFF.

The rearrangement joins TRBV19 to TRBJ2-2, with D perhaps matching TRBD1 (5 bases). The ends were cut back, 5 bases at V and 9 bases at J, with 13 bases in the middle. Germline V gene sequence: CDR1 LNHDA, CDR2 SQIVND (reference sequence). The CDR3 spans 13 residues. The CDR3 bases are TGTGCCAGTAGTGATGGACCAGGGAGGGAGCTGTTTTTT. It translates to CASSDGPGRELFF.

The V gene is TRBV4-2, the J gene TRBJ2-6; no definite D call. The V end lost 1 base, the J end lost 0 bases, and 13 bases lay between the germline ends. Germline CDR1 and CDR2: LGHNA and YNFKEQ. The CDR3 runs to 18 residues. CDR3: CASSQVSGVYSGANVLTF. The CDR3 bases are TGTGCCAGCAGCCAAGTGTCAGGTGTCTACTCTGGGGCCAACGTCCTGACTTTC.

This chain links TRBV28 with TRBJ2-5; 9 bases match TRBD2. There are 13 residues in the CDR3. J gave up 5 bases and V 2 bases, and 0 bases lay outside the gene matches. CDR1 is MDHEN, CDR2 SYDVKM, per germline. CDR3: CASSLSGRETQYF. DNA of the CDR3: TGTGCCAGCAGTTTAAGCGGGAGGGAGACCCAGTACTTC.

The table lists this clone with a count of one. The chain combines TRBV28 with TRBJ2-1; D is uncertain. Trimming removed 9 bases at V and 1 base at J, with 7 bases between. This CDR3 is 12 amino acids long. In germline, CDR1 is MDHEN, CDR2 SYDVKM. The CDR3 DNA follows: TGTGCCAGTGCGGTATCCTACAATGAGCAGTTCTTC. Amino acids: CASAVSYNEQFF.

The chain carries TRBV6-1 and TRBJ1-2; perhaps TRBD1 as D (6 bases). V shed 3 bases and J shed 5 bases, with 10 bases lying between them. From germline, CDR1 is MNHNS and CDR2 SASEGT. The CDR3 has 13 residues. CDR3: CASSDTGNYGYTF. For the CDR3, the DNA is TGTGCCAGCAGTGATACAGGGAATTATGGCTACACCTTC.

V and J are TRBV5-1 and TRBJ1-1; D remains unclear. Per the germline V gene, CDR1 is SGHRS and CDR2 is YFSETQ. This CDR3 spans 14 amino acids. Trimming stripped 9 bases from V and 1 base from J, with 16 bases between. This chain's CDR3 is CATRIGPGNTEAFF. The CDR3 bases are TGCGCCACCCGGATTGGCCCGGGGAACACTGAAGCTTTCTTT.

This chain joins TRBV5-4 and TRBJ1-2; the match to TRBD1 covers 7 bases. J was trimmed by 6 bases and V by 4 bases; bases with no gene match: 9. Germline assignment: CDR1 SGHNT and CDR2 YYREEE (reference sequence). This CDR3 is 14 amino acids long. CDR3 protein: CASSRQGGENGYTF. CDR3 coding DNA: TGTGCCAGCAGCAGACAGGGTGGTGAGAATGGCTACACCTTC. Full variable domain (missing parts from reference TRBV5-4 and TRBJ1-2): ETGVTQSPTHLIKTRGQQVTLRCSSQSGHNTVSWYQQALGQGPQFIFQYYREEENGRGNFPPRFSGLQFPNYSSELNVNALELDDSALYLCASSRQGGENGYTFGSGTRLTVV.

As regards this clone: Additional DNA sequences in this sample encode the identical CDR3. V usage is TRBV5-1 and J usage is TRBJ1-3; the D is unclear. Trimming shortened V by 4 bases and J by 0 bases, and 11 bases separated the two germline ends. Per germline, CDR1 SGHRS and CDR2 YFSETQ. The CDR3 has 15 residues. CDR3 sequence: CASSLTGDSGNTIYF. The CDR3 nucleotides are TGCGCCAGCAGCCTGACGGGAGACTCTGGAAACACCATATATTTT.

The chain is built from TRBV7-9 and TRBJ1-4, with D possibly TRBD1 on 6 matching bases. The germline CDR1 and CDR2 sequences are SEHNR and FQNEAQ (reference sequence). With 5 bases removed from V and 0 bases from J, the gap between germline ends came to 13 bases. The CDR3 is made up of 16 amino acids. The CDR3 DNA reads TGTGCCAGCAGCACGGGACAAGATGCAACTAATGAAAAACTGTTTTTT. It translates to CASSTGQDATNEKLFF.

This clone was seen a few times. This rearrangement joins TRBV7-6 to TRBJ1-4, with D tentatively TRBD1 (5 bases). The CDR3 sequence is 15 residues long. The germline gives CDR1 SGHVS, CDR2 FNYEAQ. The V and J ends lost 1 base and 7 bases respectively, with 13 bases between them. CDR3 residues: CASSLGQGIGEKLFF. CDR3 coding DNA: TGTGCCAGCAGCTTAGGTCAGGGTATAGGTGAAAAACTGTTTTTT.

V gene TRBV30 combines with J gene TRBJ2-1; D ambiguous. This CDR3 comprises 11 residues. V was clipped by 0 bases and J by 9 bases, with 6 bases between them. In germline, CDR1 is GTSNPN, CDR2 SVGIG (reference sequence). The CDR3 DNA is TGTGCCTGGAGTGTGGTTAGTGAGCAGTTCTTC. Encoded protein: CAWSVVSEQFF.

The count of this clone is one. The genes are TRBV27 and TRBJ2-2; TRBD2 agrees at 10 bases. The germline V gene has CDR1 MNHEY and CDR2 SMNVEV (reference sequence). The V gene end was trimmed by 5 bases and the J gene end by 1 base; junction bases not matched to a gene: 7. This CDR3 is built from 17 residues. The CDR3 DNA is TGTGCCAGCAGTCCCTCCCGGACTAGCGGGAACACCGGGGAGCTGTTTTTT. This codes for CASSPSRTSGNTGELFF.

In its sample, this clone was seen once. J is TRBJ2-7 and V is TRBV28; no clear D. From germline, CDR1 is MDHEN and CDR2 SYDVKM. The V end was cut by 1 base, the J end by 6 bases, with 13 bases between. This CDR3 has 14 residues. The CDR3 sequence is CASSLLASISEQYF. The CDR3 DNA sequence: TGTGCCAGCAGTTTATTGGCCAGTATATCCGAGCAGTACTTC.